This TCR beta chain was captured in a study of regulatory T cells in long-lasting Graves disease. In the study overall: It was over 5 years of antithyroid drugs, with positive TSH receptor antibodies, that meant persistent Graves' disease. Study results and caveats: Compared with new cases, persistent Graves' patients showed reduced TCR diversity. A greater number of public clonotypes (around 2,700) was shared by persistent patients than by new patients (around 1,000).

Relying on iRepertoire HTBI primers and Arm-PCR of CDR3 regions, the team built TCR beta libraries. TCRdb re-derived calls from the multiplex PCR reads in MiXCR, one entry per CDR3 protein. Of hundreds of thousands of distinct CDR3 sequences listed, 20% to 25% are singletons. Time point described: persistent/refractory GD, antithyroid drugs over 5 years with positive TRAb. Extracted PBMC RNA gave rise to the TCR library. This clonotype came up many times. Its antigen is unidentified. The TCR sequence derives from a female donor with Graves disease. The sample consisted of peripheral blood mononuclear cells (PBMCs), taken when the disease was refractory, from a patient treated with antithyroid drugs.

CDR3 region: CASSLLGGLHTEAFF. In DNA form, the CDR3 reads TGTGCCAGCAGTTTACTCGGAGGGCTGCACACTGAAGCTTTCTTT. This chain connects TRBV27 to TRBJ1-1; D unresolved. Trimming took 2 bases from V and 3 from J, leaving 13 bases between them. The CDR3 consists of 15 residues. Germline V gene data show CDR1 as MNHEY and CDR2 as SMNVEV (reference sequence).